The rows below give T cell receptor beta chains drawn from one sample of a study of blood T cell repertoires in COVID-19. Using immunoSEQ multiplex PCR, the repertoire was profiled, and TCRdb retains in-frame clones only, with some absent. This table has some 210,000 clones, approximately 84% appearing once. The sample consisted of peripheral blood. The receptors were sampled from a woman aged 45-65 years with active or convalescent COVID-19. CDR3s include the opening cysteine and the closing phenylalanine or tryptophan. A D gene is named only where the DNA matches it firmly. Clone size is given for some rows only: seen once, a few or many times, or a class if the clone is expanded.

v_call: TRBV11-1; d_call: .; clone_size: .; j_call: TRBJ1-1; cdr3_nt: TGTGCCAGCAGCTTAGCCGGGGGTCCCACTGAAGCTTTCTTT; cdr3_aa: CASSLAGGPTEAFF
v_call: TRBV6-1; d_call: .; clone_size: .; j_call: TRBJ2-7; cdr3_nt: TGTGCCAGCAGTGAACTCCGAGGCCTCCTAGCTAACTCCTACGAGCAGTACTTC; cdr3_aa: CASSELRGLLANSYEQYF
v_call: TRBV25-1; d_call: TRBD1; clone_size: .; j_call: TRBJ1-5; cdr3_nt: TGTGCCAGCAGTCCTTCCCACAGGGGTGGCAATCAGCCCCAGCATTTT; cdr3_aa: CASSPSHRGGNQPQHF
v_call: TRBV7-4; d_call: TRBD2; clone_size: .; j_call: TRBJ2-4; cdr3_nt: TGTGCCAGCAGCCCCTTAGCGGGAGCCAAAAACATTCAGTACTTC; cdr3_aa: CASSPLAGAKNIQYF
v_call: TRBV6-5; d_call: TRBD2; clone_size: .; j_call: TRBJ2-5; cdr3_nt: TGTGCCAGCGGGCTACTAGCGGGACAAGAGACCCAGTACTTC; cdr3_aa: CASGLLAGQETQYF
v_call: TRBV4-1; d_call: .; clone_size: .; j_call: TRBJ2-3; cdr3_nt: TGCGCCAGCAGCCCACCAGCCCGGGACATGAATACGCAGTATTTT; cdr3_aa: CASSPPARDMNTQYF
v_call: TRBV4-2; d_call: .; clone_size: .; j_call: TRBJ1-2; cdr3_nt: TGTGCCAGCAGCCAAGATCTAATCTCAGGGCGGAACTATGGCTACACCTTC; cdr3_aa: CASSQDLISGRNYGYTF
v_call: TRBV19; d_call: TRBD1; clone_size: .; j_call: TRBJ2-7; cdr3_nt: TGTGCCAGTAGTATCACAGGGGACGAGCAGTACTTC; cdr3_aa: CASSITGDEQYF
v_call: TRBV5-5; d_call: TRBD1; clone_size: .; j_call: TRBJ1-2; cdr3_nt: TGTGCCAGCAGCTTGGGACAGGGGAAAGACCATGGCTACACCTTC; cdr3_aa: CASSLGQGKDHGYTF
v_call: TRBV5-1; d_call: .; clone_size: .; j_call: TRBJ1-5; cdr3_nt: TGCGCCAGCAGCTTAGGTCCAGGGATCGAACAGCCCCAGCATTTT; cdr3_aa: CASSLGPGIEQPQHF
v_call: TRBV5-1; d_call: .; clone_size: .; j_call: TRBJ2-7; cdr3_nt: TGCGCCAGCAGCTTGGCCACAGGCGATCTATGGAACTACGAGCAGTACTTC; cdr3_aa: CASSLATGDLWNYEQYF
v_call: TRBV2; d_call: TRBD2; clone_size: .; j_call: TRBJ2-5; cdr3_nt: TGTGCCAGCAGTTTTTCTAGCGGGGGGGGAGAGACCCAGTACTTC; cdr3_aa: CASSFSSGGGETQYF
v_call: TRBV7-3; d_call: TRBD2; clone_size: .; j_call: TRBJ2-7; cdr3_nt: TGTGCCAGCAGCCCAACTAGCGGCTACGAGCAGTACTTC; cdr3_aa: CASSPTSGYEQYF
v_call: TRBV7-9; d_call: .; clone_size: .; j_call: TRBJ1-4; cdr3_nt: TGTGCCAGCAGTCTTCTTCATGAAAAACTGTTTTTT; cdr3_aa: CASSLLHEKLFF
v_call: TRBV27; d_call: TRBD1; clone_size: few; j_call: TRBJ1-5; cdr3_nt: TGTGCCAGCAGTCCCTCAGGGGGCAGGCAGCCCCAGCATTTT; cdr3_aa: CASSPSGGRQPQHF
v_call: TRBV14; d_call: TRBD2; clone_size: .; j_call: TRBJ2-3; cdr3_nt: TGTGCCAGCAGCCAAGATCGGTCCGGGACTAGCGGGGGGGCCCCGCAGTATTTT; cdr3_aa: CASSQDRSGTSGGAPQYF
v_call: TRBV6-5; d_call: .; clone_size: once; j_call: TRBJ1-1; cdr3_nt: TGTGCCAGCAGTCGAGAGGGAAACACTGAAGCTTTCTTT; cdr3_aa: CASSREGNTEAFF
v_call: TRBV6-5; d_call: .; clone_size: .; j_call: TRBJ1-2; cdr3_nt: TGTGCCAGCAAATTACGTAACAGACCAGACTATGGCTACACCTTC; cdr3_aa: CASKLRNRPDYGYTF
v_call: TRBV5-1; d_call: TRBD1; clone_size: .; j_call: TRBJ1-2; cdr3_nt: TGCGCCAGCAGGCTCTTGACAGGGGAGGGCGGCTACACCTTC; cdr3_aa: CASRLLTGEGGYTF
v_call: TRBV7-2; d_call: TRBD1; clone_size: .; j_call: TRBJ2-7; cdr3_nt: TGTGCCAGCAGCTTAGACAGGGGGCGCATCTACGAGCAGTACTTC; cdr3_aa: CASSLDRGRIYEQYF
v_call: TRBV23-1; d_call: .; clone_size: few; j_call: TRBJ2-7; cdr3_nt: TGCGCCAGCAGTCAACACGGACAGACTCAAACCTACGAGCAGTACTTC; cdr3_aa: CASSQHGQTQTYEQYF
v_call: TRBV6-6; d_call: TRBD1; clone_size: .; j_call: TRBJ1-1; cdr3_nt: TGTGCCAGCGTAGGGGGCTGGTCGAGGGGGACTGAAGCTTTCTTT; cdr3_aa: CASVGGWSRGTEAFF
v_call: TRBV6-5; d_call: .; clone_size: .; j_call: TRBJ1-2; cdr3_nt: TGTGCCAGCAGTCCCCGACTATCGAATGGCTACACCTTC; cdr3_aa: CASSPRLSNGYTF
v_call: TRBV9; d_call: .; clone_size: .; j_call: TRBJ1-1; cdr3_nt: TGTGCCAGCAGCGCCCCCCAGGGAAACACTGAAGCTTTCTTT; cdr3_aa: CASSAPQGNTEAFF
v_call: TRBV11-2; d_call: .; clone_size: few; j_call: TRBJ1-3; cdr3_nt: TGTGCCAGCAGCTTAGATCGAAGAGGGGGAAACACCATATATTTT; cdr3_aa: CASSLDRRGGNTIYF
v_call: TRBV11-2; d_call: TRBD1; clone_size: few; j_call: TRBJ1-5; cdr3_nt: TGTGCCAGCAGCCTTGGACAGGGGGCAAATCAGCCCCAGCATTTT; cdr3_aa: CASSLGQGANQPQHF
v_call: TRBV6-1; d_call: .; clone_size: .; j_call: TRBJ1-1; cdr3_nt: TGTGCCAGCAGTGGACGCCGGGACAAGCCTTACACTGAAGCTTTCTTT; cdr3_aa: CASSGRRDKPYTEAFF
v_call: TRBV19; d_call: .; clone_size: .; j_call: TRBJ1-1; cdr3_nt: TGTGCCATCTCCGCCCGAGAGAACACTGAAGCTTTCTTT; cdr3_aa: CAISARENTEAFF
v_call: TRBV4-1; d_call: .; clone_size: .; j_call: TRBJ1-4; cdr3_nt: TGCGCCAGCAGCCAAGATCGGGGGGACACTCCGTGGGGAGAAAAACTGTTTTTT; cdr3_aa: CASSQDRGDTPWGEKLFF
v_call: TRBV5-1; d_call: TRBD2; clone_size: .; j_call: TRBJ2-5; cdr3_nt: TGCGCCAGCAGCTACATTCCGGGACTAGCGGGGGAAGAGACCCAGTACTTC; cdr3_aa: CASSYIPGLAGEETQYF
v_call: TRBV2; d_call: TRBD1; clone_size: .; j_call: TRBJ1-3; cdr3_nt: TGTGCCAGCAGTGAAATGGGTAGGACAGGGAGCTCTGGAAACACCATATATTTT; cdr3_aa: CASSEMGRTGSSGNTIYF
v_call: TRBV27; d_call: TRBD1; clone_size: .; j_call: TRBJ1-1; cdr3_nt: TGTGCCAGCAGTTTAAACGGACAGGGCGGAACTGAAGCTTTCTTT; cdr3_aa: CASSLNGQGGTEAFF
v_call: TRBV5-1; d_call: TRBD1; clone_size: .; j_call: TRBJ1-1; cdr3_nt: TGCGCCAGCAGCTTGGGGGACAGGGTCGGGCCTGAAGCTTTCTTT; cdr3_aa: CASSLGDRVGPEAFF
v_call: TRBV10-1; d_call: TRBD1; clone_size: once; j_call: TRBJ1-2; cdr3_nt: TGCGCCAGCAGTCCGGGACAGTCATATGGCTACACCTTC; cdr3_aa: CASSPGQSYGYTF
v_call: TRBV5-1; d_call: TRBD1; clone_size: .; j_call: TRBJ1-5; cdr3_nt: TGCGCCAGCAGCCAGGGACAGGGGGGTAGCAATCAGCCCCAGCATTTT; cdr3_aa: CASSQGQGGSNQPQHF
v_call: TRBV24-1; d_call: TRBD1; clone_size: once; j_call: TRBJ2-3; cdr3_nt: TGTGCCACCAGTGATGCCGGGACAGGAACAGATACGCAGTATTTT; cdr3_aa: CATSDAGTGTDTQYF
v_call: TRBV9; d_call: TRBD1; clone_size: once; j_call: TRBJ1-2; cdr3_nt: TGTGCCAGCAGCGTATCCTACGGACAGGGAGCCTATGGCTACACCTTC; cdr3_aa: CASSVSYGQGAYGYTF
v_call: TRBV9; d_call: TRBD2; clone_size: once; j_call: TRBJ2-1; cdr3_nt: TGTGCCAGCAGCGTTGCTGGGCGGGAGGACCATGAGCAGTTCTTC; cdr3_aa: CASSVAGREDHEQFF
v_call: TRBV5-6; d_call: TRBD2; clone_size: .; j_call: TRBJ2-1; cdr3_nt: TGTGCCAGCACGGCGGGGGGCCCGGCCTACCACTTGGAGTTCTTC; cdr3_aa: CASTAGGPAYHLEFF
v_call: TRBV6-5; d_call: TRBD1; clone_size: .; j_call: TRBJ1-3; cdr3_nt: TGTGCCAGCAGTTCCGGACAGGTCGCCTCTGGAAACACCATATATTTT; cdr3_aa: CASSSGQVASGNTIYF
v_call: TRBV5-6; d_call: .; clone_size: few; j_call: TRBJ2-3; cdr3_nt: TGTGCCAGCAGCTTGTGGCAAACAGATACGCAGTATTTT; cdr3_aa: CASSLWQTDTQYF
v_call: TRBV9; d_call: TRBD1; clone_size: .; j_call: TRBJ1-1; cdr3_nt: TGTGCCAGCAGCGCTACGACAGGGGGTTGGGCTGAAGCTTTCTTT; cdr3_aa: CASSATTGGWAEAFF
v_call: TRBV28; d_call: TRBD1; clone_size: few; j_call: TRBJ1-5; cdr3_nt: TGTGCCAGCAGTCGACCCGGGACAGGGCGCAATCAGCCCCAGCATTTT; cdr3_aa: CASSRPGTGRNQPQHF
v_call: TRBV6-1; d_call: .; clone_size: few; j_call: TRBJ1-3; cdr3_nt: TGTGCCAGCAGTGAGGCAGGCAACACCATATATTTT; cdr3_aa: CASSEAGNTIYF
v_call: TRBV28; d_call: .; clone_size: .; j_call: TRBJ1-6; cdr3_nt: TGTGCCAGCAGTCGAGGACTGTCCTATAATTCACCCCTCCACTTT; cdr3_aa: CASSRGLSYNSPLHF
v_call: TRBV27; d_call: .; clone_size: .; j_call: TRBJ1-2; cdr3_nt: TGTGCCAGCAGGGCGGGTAGGGATAGCTATGGCTACACCTTC; cdr3_aa: CASRAGRDSYGYTF
v_call: TRBV11-2; d_call: TRBD2; clone_size: once; j_call: TRBJ2-1; cdr3_nt: TGTGCCAGCAGCTTAGATGCCTTCGGCGGGAGGGATCTAAGGGCTGAGCAGTTCTTC; cdr3_aa: CASSLDAFGGRDLRAEQFF
v_call: TRBV19; d_call: TRBD2; clone_size: .; j_call: TRBJ2-3; cdr3_nt: TGTGCCAGTAGTATACGGTCTAGCGGGGGGGCCGGATACACAGATACGCAGTATTTT; cdr3_aa: CASSIRSSGGAGYTDTQYF
v_call: TRBV5-1; d_call: TRBD1; clone_size: few; j_call: TRBJ1-6; cdr3_nt: TGCGCCAGCAGCTTAGAGGGACAGTATAATTCACCCCTCCACTTT; cdr3_aa: CASSLEGQYNSPLHF
v_call: TRBV7-9; d_call: TRBD1; clone_size: .; j_call: TRBJ2-1; cdr3_nt: TGTGCCAGCAGCTCCCCCGGGACAGGTAATGAGCAGTTCTTC; cdr3_aa: CASSSPGTGNEQFF
v_call: TRBV11-2; d_call: .; clone_size: .; j_call: TRBJ1-2; cdr3_nt: TGTGCCAACTGGACTTGGACTCGCCATGGCTACACCTTC; cdr3_aa: CANWTWTRHGYTF
v_call: TRBV24-1; d_call: .; clone_size: .; j_call: TRBJ1-4; cdr3_nt: TGTGCCACCAGTGACGCTCTCCGGAATGAAAAACTGTTTTTT; cdr3_aa: CATSDALRNEKLFF
v_call: TRBV3-1/TRBV3-2; d_call: .; clone_size: .; j_call: TRBJ1-3; cdr3_nt: TGTGCCAGCAGCCAAGAGGGCTATGGAAACACCATATATTTT; cdr3_aa: CASSQEGYGNTIYF
v_call: TRBV5-4; d_call: TRBD2; clone_size: once; j_call: TRBJ2-1; cdr3_nt: TGTGCCAGCAGCTTGGCGGGGGGGCCCGGCAATGAGCAGTTCTTC; cdr3_aa: CASSLAGGPGNEQFF
v_call: TRBV6-5; d_call: .; clone_size: .; j_call: TRBJ1-2; cdr3_nt: TGTGCCAGCAGTTTACTAGGCGGTGGCTACACCTTC; cdr3_aa: CASSLLGGGYTF
v_call: TRBV4-1; d_call: .; clone_size: .; j_call: TRBJ1-3; cdr3_nt: TGCGCCAGCAGCCCCCGGGTCTTGTCGGACACCATATATTTT; cdr3_aa: CASSPRVLSDTIYF
v_call: TRBV6-6; d_call: TRBD2; clone_size: .; j_call: TRBJ2-4; cdr3_nt: TGTGCCAGCAGCCGATTTAGCGGGAGTATCGACAAAAACATTCAGTACTTC; cdr3_aa: CASSRFSGSIDKNIQYF
v_call: TRBV2; d_call: .; clone_size: .; j_call: TRBJ1-4; cdr3_nt: TGTGCCAGCATAACCCAGCGAGGTGAAAAACTGTTTTTT; cdr3_aa: CASITQRGEKLFF
v_call: TRBV11-2; d_call: .; clone_size: .; j_call: TRBJ1-6; cdr3_nt: TGTGCCAGCAGCCCCATCAGGGGCAATTCACCCCTCCACTTT; cdr3_aa: CASSPIRGNSPLHF
v_call: TRBV5-1; d_call: TRBD1; clone_size: .; j_call: TRBJ2-1; cdr3_nt: TGCGCCAGCAGCCAGACAGGGGGGCCCTACAATGAGCAGTTCTTC; cdr3_aa: CASSQTGGPYNEQFF